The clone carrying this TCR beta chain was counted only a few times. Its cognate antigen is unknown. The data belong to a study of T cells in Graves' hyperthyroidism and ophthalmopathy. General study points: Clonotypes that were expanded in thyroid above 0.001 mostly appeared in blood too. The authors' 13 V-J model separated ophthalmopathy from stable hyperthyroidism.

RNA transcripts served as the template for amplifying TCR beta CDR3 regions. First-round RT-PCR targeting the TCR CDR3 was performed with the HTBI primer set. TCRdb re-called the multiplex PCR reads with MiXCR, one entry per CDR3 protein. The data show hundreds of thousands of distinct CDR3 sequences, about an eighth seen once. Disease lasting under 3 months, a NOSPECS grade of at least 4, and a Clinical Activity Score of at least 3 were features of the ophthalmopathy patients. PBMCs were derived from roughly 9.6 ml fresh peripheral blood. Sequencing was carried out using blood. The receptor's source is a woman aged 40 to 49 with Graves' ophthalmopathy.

The CDR3 bases are TGTGCCAGCAGTCGACTAGCGGGAGGGCGAGGCACCGGGGAGCTGTTTTTT. Amino acids: CASSRLAGGRGTGELFF. The V call is TRBV6-1, the J call TRBJ2-2; 14 bases align to TRBD2. V gave up 5 bases and J gave up 4 bases; unmatched junction bases: 6. Germline CDR1 MNHNS, CDR2 SASEGT. CDR3 size: 17 residues.